The 3 T cell receptor beta chains below come from one sample, sequenced in a study of T cells in Graves' hyperthyroidism and ophthalmopathy. Authors of the study amplified TCR beta CDR3 regions from RNA transcripts. Primed by the HTBI set, a first-round RT-PCR was run on the TCR CDR3. TCRdb ran MiXCR on the multiplex PCR reads and lists one entry per CDR3 protein. The sample includes about 350,000 distinct CDR3 sequences, roughly 15% of them seen just once. Sequencing was performed on blood. These TCRs come from an older woman with Graves' ophthalmopathy.

This clonotype was seen many times. The chain links TRBV6-1 to TRBJ1-6, with 10 bases lining up with TRBD1. V gave up 5 bases and J gave up 6 bases; unmatched junction bases: 7. The CDR3 runs to 16 residues. Germline CDR1 and CDR2: MNHNS and SASEGT. The CDR3 is CASSPGTGARNSPLHF. The DNA for the CDR3 is TGTGCCAGCAGTCCCGGGACAGGGGCCCGTAATTCACCCCTCCACTTT.

This clonotype occurred a few times. The chain couples TRBV6-6 to TRBJ2-7; TRBD2 matches at 11 bases. This CDR3 region has 16 residues. Germline CDR1 and CDR2: MNHNY and SVGAGI (reference sequence). The J segment lost 4 bases and the V segment lost 2 bases, leaving 7 bases of the junction unmatched. The CDR3 coding sequence is TGTGCCAGCAGTTACGGGCTAGCGGGAGGAAGGTACGAGCAGTACTTC. This sequence encodes CASSYGLAGGRYEQYF.

Many counts were recorded for this clonotype. V usage is TRBV2 and J usage is TRBJ1-5, with 7 bases aligning to TRBD1. The CDR3 sequence is 15 residues long. Germline V gives CDR1 SNHLY, CDR2 FYNNEI. Unmatched junction bases numbered 10, after V lost 6 bases and J lost 5 bases. The CDR3 sequence: CASRADRAAYQPQHF. In DNA form, the CDR3 reads TGTGCCAGCAGAGCTGACAGGGCGGCATATCAGCCCCAGCATTTT.